A selection of T cell receptor beta chains follows, all from one sample in a study of human T cells and chemical hapten exposure. TCRdb reprocessed the RACE reads with MiXCR, giving one entry per CDR3 protein. The sample shows a few hundred thousand distinct CDR3 sequences, 4.8% of them seen only once. Sequenced here: whole blood, sampled in connection with sensitization to the hapten diphenylcyclopropenone (DPC). Source of these receptors: a woman in her forties or fifties with alopecia areata. Some clones in this sample may be carry-over from other donors' samples. Both conserved end residues are part of each CDR3. The order of the fields is clone size, D gene, J gene, V gene, CDR3 protein, CDR3 DNA. A D gene is named only where the DNA matches it firmly. Rows give clone size only sometimes, using once, few, many, or a class for an expanded clone.

clone size: -
D gene: -
J gene: TRBJ1-2
V gene: TRBV7-8
CDR3 protein: CASSLGRLPNYGYTF
CDR3 DNA: TGTGCCAGCAGCTTAGGCAGACTACCTAACTATGGCTACACCTTC

clone size: -
D gene: TRBD1
J gene: TRBJ1-1
V gene: TRBV6-5
CDR3 protein: CASEQVRGHPGTEAFF
CDR3 DNA: TGTGCCAGCGAACAAGTCAGGGGGCACCCGGGGACTGAAGCTTTCTTT

clone size: few
D gene: -
J gene: TRBJ2-7
V gene: TRBV24-1
CDR3 protein: CATSDVTRGYEQYF
CDR3 DNA: TGTGCCACCAGTGATGTGACTAGGGGGTACGAGCAGTACTTC

clone size: few
D gene: -
J gene: TRBJ1-4
V gene: TRBV28
CDR3 protein: CASSPGRGSEKLFF
CDR3 DNA: TGTGCCAGCAGTCCCGGCAGGGGAAGTGAAAAACTGTTTTTT

clone size: -
D gene: TRBD2
J gene: TRBJ2-5
V gene: TRBV9
CDR3 protein: CASSARLAGGLPQETQYF
CDR3 DNA: TGTGCCAGCAGCGCCCGACTAGCGGGAGGCCTTCCCCAAGAGACCCAGTACTTC

clone size: many
D gene: TRBD2
J gene: TRBJ2-1
V gene: TRBV3-1
CDR3 protein: CASSGTRYNEQFF
CDR3 DNA: TGTGCCAGCAGCGGGACTAGATACAATGAGCAGTTCTTC

clone size: -
D gene: -
J gene: TRBJ2-2
V gene: TRBV30
CDR3 protein: CAWTVQTNTGELFF
CDR3 DNA: TGTGCCTGGACGGTGCAGACCAACACCGGGGAGCTGTTTTTT

clone size: -
D gene: -
J gene: TRBJ2-1
V gene: TRBV28
CDR3 protein: CASSLPSGGRIAYNEQFF
CDR3 DNA: TGTGCCAGCAGTTTACCCAGCGGAGGTAGGATCGCCTACAATGAGCAGTTCTTC

clone size: few
D gene: -
J gene: TRBJ2-1
V gene: TRBV4-1
CDR3 protein: CATRKAHEQFF
CDR3 DNA: TGCGCCACTAGGAAGGCGCATGAGCAGTTCTTC

clone size: few
D gene: -
J gene: TRBJ1-1
V gene: TRBV6-5
CDR3 protein: CASSYSGQLNTEAFF
CDR3 DNA: TGTGCCAGCAGTTACTCAGGACAGTTAAACACTGAAGCTTTCTTT

clone size: many
D gene: TRBD1
J gene: TRBJ1-4
V gene: TRBV18
CDR3 protein: CASSPTTGTNEKLFF
CDR3 DNA: TGTGCCAGCTCACCCACGACAGGGACTAATGAAAAACTGTTTTTT

clone size: -
D gene: -
J gene: TRBJ2-7
V gene: TRBV6-5
CDR3 protein: CASSPEQGSVYEQYF
CDR3 DNA: TGTGCCAGCAGTCCGGAACAGGGATCGGTCTACGAGCAGTACTTC

clone size: -
D gene: -
J gene: TRBJ1-1
V gene: TRBV7-2
CDR3 protein: CASTQGRVNTEAFF
CDR3 DNA: TGTGCCAGCACCCAAGGGCGGGTGAACACTGAAGCTTTCTTT

clone size: many
D gene: TRBD1
J gene: TRBJ2-6
V gene: TRBV13
CDR3 protein: CASSQPGQGGAEGANVLTF
CDR3 DNA: TGTGCCAGCAGCCAACCTGGACAGGGGGGGGCGGAAGGGGCCAACGTCCTGACTTTC

clone size: many
D gene: TRBD1
J gene: TRBJ1-5
V gene: TRBV20-1
CDR3 protein: CSAPRQGRGNQPQHF
CDR3 DNA: TGCAGTGCCCCTCGACAGGGTAGAGGCAATCAGCCCCAGCATTTT

clone size: -
D gene: TRBD1
J gene: TRBJ2-1
V gene: TRBV5-6
CDR3 protein: CASSSRQGDTDFNEQFF
CDR3 DNA: TGTGCCAGCAGCTCCCGACAGGGGGATACCGATTTTAATGAGCAGTTCTTC

clone size: many
D gene: -
J gene: TRBJ2-3
V gene: TRBV28
CDR3 protein: CASSLAGLADTQYF
CDR3 DNA: TGTGCCAGCAGTCTAGCAGGGCTCGCAGATACGCAGTATTTT

clone size: -
D gene: TRBD2
J gene: TRBJ2-3
V gene: TRBV6-2/TRBV6-3
CDR3 protein: CASSSIGGSRPDTQYF
CDR3 DNA: TGTGCCAGCAGCTCCATTGGCGGGAGCAGACCAGATACGCAGTATTTT

clone size: many
D gene: -
J gene: TRBJ1-1
V gene: TRBV12-3/TRBV12-4
CDR3 protein: CASSPLGRGTEAFF
CDR3 DNA: TGTGCCAGCAGCCCGTTAGGGAGAGGGACTGAAGCTTTCTTT

clone size: many
D gene: -
J gene: TRBJ1-5
V gene: TRBV7-6
CDR3 protein: CASSLRLGDQPQHF
CDR3 DNA: TGTGCCAGCAGCTTACGATTAGGGGATCAGCCCCAGCATTTT

clone size: few
D gene: -
J gene: TRBJ2-6
V gene: TRBV12-3/TRBV12-4
CDR3 protein: CATRSSGANVLTF
CDR3 DNA: TGTGCCACCCGAAGCTCTGGGGCCAACGTCCTGACTTTC

clone size: many
D gene: TRBD1
J gene: TRBJ2-6
V gene: TRBV6-1
CDR3 protein: CASSTGTGGIGANVLTF
CDR3 DNA: TGTGCCAGCAGCACCGGGACAGGGGGTATCGGGGCCAACGTCCTGACTTTC

clone size: few
D gene: TRBD2
J gene: TRBJ2-7
V gene: TRBV11-2
CDR3 protein: CASSLGLAHEQYF
CDR3 DNA: TGTGCCAGCAGCCTCGGACTAGCCCACGAGCAGTACTTC

clone size: many
D gene: TRBD1
J gene: TRBJ2-5
V gene: TRBV29-1
CDR3 protein: CSATGTGGETQYF
CDR3 DNA: TGCAGCGCTACCGGGACAGGGGGGGAGACCCAGTACTTC

clone size: many
D gene: -
J gene: TRBJ2-5
V gene: TRBV3-1
CDR3 protein: CASNQSETQETQYF
CDR3 DNA: TGTGCCAGCAACCAATCTGAGACCCAAGAGACCCAGTACTTC

clone size: many
D gene: TRBD1
J gene: TRBJ1-4
V gene: TRBV6-5
CDR3 protein: CASRTGATNEKLFF
CDR3 DNA: TGTGCCAGCAGAACAGGGGCAACTAATGAAAAACTGTTTTTT

clone size: many
D gene: -
J gene: TRBJ1-2
V gene: TRBV9
CDR3 protein: CASSVDSNRDYGYTF
CDR3 DNA: TGTGCCAGCAGCGTAGATTCTAACAGGGACTATGGCTACACCTTC

clone size: -
D gene: -
J gene: TRBJ2-6
V gene: TRBV28
CDR3 protein: CASRTGRSSGANVLTF
CDR3 DNA: TGTGCCAGCAGAACAGGTCGTAGCTCTGGGGCCAACGTCCTGACTTTC

clone size: -
D gene: -
J gene: TRBJ1-2
V gene: TRBV2
CDR3 protein: CASSSGTAFYGYTF
CDR3 DNA: TGTGCCAGCAGTTCCGGGACCGCTTTCTATGGCTACACCTTC

clone size: many
D gene: TRBD2
J gene: TRBJ2-3
V gene: TRBV2
CDR3 protein: CASRGLAGGADTQYF
CDR3 DNA: TGTGCCAGCAGGGGACTAGCGGGAGGGGCAGATACGCAGTATTTT

clone size: few
D gene: -
J gene: TRBJ2-3
V gene: TRBV7-3
CDR3 protein: CASSFGASDTQYF
CDR3 DNA: TGTGCCAGCAGCTTTGGGGCGTCAGATACGCAGTATTTT

clone size: few
D gene: TRBD2
J gene: TRBJ2-7
V gene: TRBV20-1
CDR3 protein: CSARDPLAGATYEQYF
CDR3 DNA: TGCAGTGCTAGAGATCCCCTAGCGGGCGCAACCTACGAGCAGTACTTC

clone size: -
D gene: -
J gene: TRBJ2-7
V gene: TRBV2
CDR3 protein: CASSEAITYEQYF
CDR3 DNA: TGTGCCAGCAGTGAAGCGATAACCTACGAGCAGTACTTC

clone size: many
D gene: -
J gene: TRBJ1-5
V gene: TRBV20-1
CDR3 protein: CSAFIKPGQPQHF
CDR3 DNA: TGCAGTGCTTTTATAAAGCCGGGCCAGCCCCAGCATTTT

clone size: many
D gene: -
J gene: TRBJ1-2
V gene: TRBV2
CDR3 protein: CASSGLQGNYGYTF
CDR3 DNA: TGTGCCAGCAGTGGTCTACAGGGAAACTATGGCTACACCTTC

clone size: many
D gene: -
J gene: TRBJ2-6
V gene: TRBV27
CDR3 protein: CASSSVDLKEGANVLTF
CDR3 DNA: TGTGCCAGCAGTTCTGTGGACCTGAAGGAGGGGGCCAACGTCCTGACTTTC

clone size: -
D gene: TRBD1
J gene: TRBJ2-7
V gene: TRBV11-1
CDR3 protein: CASSRTGTGGSYEQYF
CDR3 DNA: TGTGCCAGCAGCCGTACCGGGACAGGGGGCTCCTACGAGCAGTACTTC

clone size: many
D gene: TRBD1
J gene: TRBJ1-6
V gene: TRBV7-2
CDR3 protein: CASSSRQGAPRIDSPLHF
CDR3 DNA: TGTGCCAGCAGCTCCAGACAGGGGGCGCCTAGGATTGATTCACCCCTCCACTTT

clone size: many
D gene: TRBD2
J gene: TRBJ2-5
V gene: TRBV7-2
CDR3 protein: CASSLGGKETQYF
CDR3 DNA: TGTGCCAGCAGCTTGGGGGGGAAAGAGACCCAGTACTTC

clone size: -
D gene: -
J gene: TRBJ2-3
V gene: TRBV6-1
CDR3 protein: CASSEADADTQYF
CDR3 DNA: TGTGCCAGCAGTGAAGCTGACGCAGATACGCAGTATTTT

clone size: many
D gene: TRBD1
J gene: TRBJ2-2
V gene: TRBV5-1
CDR3 protein: CAVPGQLNTGELFF
CDR3 DNA: TGCGCCGTACCGGGACAGCTGAACACCGGGGAGCTGTTTTTT

clone size: many
D gene: TRBD2
J gene: TRBJ2-3
V gene: TRBV29-1
CDR3 protein: CSVNGLARTDTQYF
CDR3 DNA: TGCAGCGTCAACGGACTAGCCCGCACAGATACGCAGTATTTT

clone size: -
D gene: TRBD1
J gene: TRBJ2-7
V gene: TRBV29-1
CDR3 protein: CSVEDRGRSDEQYF
CDR3 DNA: TGCAGCGTTGAAGACAGGGGGAGAAGCGACGAGCAGTACTTC

clone size: many
D gene: TRBD1
J gene: TRBJ1-5
V gene: TRBV6-1
CDR3 protein: CASSWTGSQPQHF
CDR3 DNA: TGTGCCAGCTCATGGACAGGGAGCCAGCCCCAGCATTTT

clone size: -
D gene: -
J gene: TRBJ2-1
V gene: TRBV14
CDR3 protein: CASSPVGTFPRDEQFF
CDR3 DNA: TGTGCCAGCAGCCCCGTCGGGACCTTTCCGAGGGATGAGCAGTTCTTC

clone size: many
D gene: -
J gene: TRBJ2-7
V gene: TRBV29-1
CDR3 protein: CSVEVAGNEQYF
CDR3 DNA: TGCAGCGTTGAAGTGGCAGGGAACGAGCAGTACTTC

clone size: many
D gene: -
J gene: TRBJ2-3
V gene: TRBV7-6
CDR3 protein: CASSGLTDTQYF
CDR3 DNA: TGTGCCAGCAGCGGACTCACAGATACGCAGTATTTT

clone size: many
D gene: -
J gene: TRBJ2-3
V gene: TRBV5-1
CDR3 protein: CASSLEGKRGTDTQYF
CDR3 DNA: TGCGCCAGCAGCTTGGAAGGGAAAAGGGGCACAGATACGCAGTATTTT

clone size: many
D gene: -
J gene: TRBJ2-6
V gene: TRBV30
CDR3 protein: CAWSSSGANVLTF
CDR3 DNA: TGTGCCTGGAGCAGCTCTGGGGCCAACGTCCTGACTTTC